A single sample is the source of the 13 T cell receptor beta chains below, sequenced in a study of blood T cell repertoires in COVID-19. TCRdb's table, derived via immunoSEQ multiplex PCR, lists solely in-frame clones and lacks some. The repertoire holds approximately 210,000 clones, with around four fifths as singletons. Sequencing was carried out using peripheral blood. The receptor source for this set is a man aged 30-40 years with active or convalescent COVID-19.

This clone occurred a few times. This rearrangement joins TRBV30 to TRBJ2-1; 12 nucleotides match TRBD1. The J segment lost 7 bases and the V segment lost 5 bases, leaving 6 bases of the junction unmatched. Germline CDR1 is GTSNPN and CDR2 is SVGIG (reference sequence). This CDR3 is built from 14 residues. The CDR3 nucleotides read TGTGCCTGGGCCCCGGGACAGGGGGCAAATGAGCAGTTCTTC. Protein: CAWAPGQGANEQFF.

The gene calls are TRBV6-2 or TRBV6-3 and TRBJ1-2, with 10 bases fitting TRBD1. The CDR3 extends over 15 amino acids. Germline V gives CDR1 MNHEY, CDR2 SVGEGT. J gave up 7 bases and V 3 bases, and 8 bases lay outside the gene matches. DNA for the CDR3: TGTGCCAGCAGTTATTTCGGACAGGGGGAATTTGGCTACACCTTC. This translates into CASSYFGQGEFGYTF.

The CDR3 coding sequence is TGTGCCAGCAGTTCGGACGGACAGAACACTGAAGCTTTCTTT. Its protein is CASSSDGQNTEAFF. The genes are TRBV28 and TRBJ1-1; perhaps TRBD1 as D (5 bases). CDR3 length: 14 amino acids. Per the germline V gene, CDR1 is MDHEN and CDR2 is SYDVKM. Trimming removed 4 bases at V and 1 base at J, with 10 bases between.

The chain recombines TRBV5-1 with TRBJ2-3; 10 bases match TRBD1. The ends lost 2 bases at V and 8 bases at J; junction bases unmatched: 8. Germline loops: CDR1 SGHRS, CDR2 YFSETQ. The CDR3 has 15 amino acids. The CDR3 nucleotides read TGCGCCAGCAGCTTACAGGACAGGGGGGTGCCTACGCAGTATTTT. Translated, it gives CASSLQDRGVPTQYF.

This sequence joins TRBV24-1 and TRBJ1-2; 7 bases are shared with TRBD1. The junction had 3 bases not matched to a gene; V was cut back by 9 bases and J by 3 bases. Germline V gives CDR1 KGHDR, CDR2 SFDVKD. CDR3 size: 12 residues. The CDR3 bases are TGTGCCACCCAAGACAGGGACTATGGCTACACCTTC. As protein: CATQDRDYGYTF.

The rearrangement links TRBV5-1 to TRBJ1-1, with 10 bases that match TRBD1. The V segment lost 1 base and the J segment 4 bases; nucleotides outside the gene matches: 4. Germline assignment: CDR1 SGHRS and CDR2 YFSETQ. This CDR3 region has 15 residues. CDR3 in amino acids: CASSLPGTGATEAFF. CDR3 DNA sequence: TGCGCCAGCAGCTTGCCCGGGACAGGGGCCACTGAAGCTTTCTTT. Full variable domain (remainder filled in from reference TRBV5-1 and TRBJ1-1): KAGVTQTPRYLIKTRGQQVTLSCSPISGHRSVSWYQQTPGQGLQFLFEYFSETQRNKGNFPGRFSGRQFSNSRSEMNVSTLELGDSALYLCASSLPGTGATEAFFGQGTRLTVV.

The J gene is TRBJ2-7, the V gene TRBV6-6; 9 bases map to TRBD2. The CDR3 length is 15 residues. J lost 4 bases, V lost 0 bases, and 4 bases had no gene match. Germline CDR1 and CDR2: MNHNY and SVGAGI (reference sequence). This CDR3 is CASSYSGTSSYEQYF. The DNA for the CDR3 is TGTGCCAGCAGTTACTCGGGGACTAGCAGTTACGAGCAGTACTTC.

The J gene is TRBJ1-3, the V gene TRBV6-6; 10 positions agree with TRBD1. Germline CDR1 MNHNY, CDR2 SVGAGI (reference sequence). CDR3 length: 14 residues. J gave up 5 bases and V 10 bases, and 8 bases lay outside the gene matches. The CDR3 reads CATEDRGSRNTIYF. The CDR3 DNA follows: TGTGCCACCGAGGACAGGGGGTCACGAAACACCATATATTTT.

The chain uses TRBV5-1 and TRBJ2-2, with a possible D match to TRBD1 (5 bases). V was trimmed by 2 bases and J by 4 bases, leaving 15 bases between them. The germline V gene encodes CDR1 SGHRS and CDR2 YFSETQ. This CDR3 is 16 amino acids long. CDR3 amino acids: CASSFSVGAATGELFF. The CDR3 coding sequence is TGCGCCAGCAGCTTTTCAGTAGGGGCCGCCACCGGGGAGCTGTTTTTT.

The chain combines TRBV5-1 with TRBJ2-1, with TRBD1 identical over 8 bases. The CDR3 covers 15 residues. Germline V gene data show CDR1 as SGHRS and CDR2 as YFSETQ. The ends lost 4 bases at V and 0 bases at J; junction bases unmatched: 3. CDR3 protein: CASSRTGSSYNEQFF. CDR3 in DNA: TGCGCCAGCAGCCGGACAGGGAGCTCCTACAATGAGCAGTTCTTC.

The chain couples TRBV5-4 to TRBJ2-1; TRBD2 matches at 13 bases. CDR3 size: 17 residues. The junction had 8 bases not matched to a gene; V was cut back by 0 bases and J by 8 bases. Per germline, CDR1 SGHNT and CDR2 YYREEE (reference sequence). CDR3 residues: CASSLGLAGGLGDEQFF. DNA of the CDR3: TGTGCCAGCAGCTTGGGACTAGCGGGGGGTTTAGGGGATGAGCAGTTCTTC.

This chain links TRBV11-2 with TRBJ2-7; D remains ambiguous. V lost 1 base, J lost 4 bases, and 14 bases lay in between. The CDR3 is 15 amino acids. CDR1 is SGHAT, CDR2 FQNNGV, per germline. The CDR3 reads CASSLVREAPYEQYF. The DNA for the CDR3 is TGTGCCAGCAGCTTAGTGCGAGAGGCCCCGTACGAGCAGTACTTC.

DNA for the CDR3: TGTGCCAGTAGTATAGGACTAGCGGGGGACTCTGGGGCCAACGTCCTGACTTTC. Translated: CASSIGLAGDSGANVLTF. The chain carries TRBV19 and TRBJ2-6, with 12 bases lining up with TRBD2. The CDR3 is 18 amino acids. Losses at the gene ends were 1 base for V and 0 bases for J; bases not matched to a gene: 1. From germline, CDR1 is LNHDA and CDR2 SQIVND (reference sequence).